These T cell receptor beta chains were read from a single sample in a study of blood T cells in healthy people across ages. TCRdb ran MiXCR on the 5' RACE reads and lists one entry per CDR3 protein. The sample has approximately 780,000 distinct CDR3 sequences; roughly 25% are singletons. The same sample was also studied in work on T cells of mothers and their children.

The sequenced sample was blood. These receptors originate from a boy younger than 18 in good health. The CDR3 runs from the conserved cysteine through the conserved F or W. The listing skips clone size in some rows; elsewhere it reads once, few, many or a size class.

>.|TRBJ1-6|TRBV7-9
CASSLHGDNSPLHF
>.|TRBJ2-2|TRBV18
CASSPRQGSGELFF
>.|TRBJ1-1|TRBV12-3/TRBV12-4
CASTTGPNTEAFF
>few|TRBJ2-5|TRBV12-3/TRBV12-4
CASSFKGQGAQYF
>.|TRBJ2-1|TRBV12-3/TRBV12-4
CASSLGQPSIEQFF
>few|TRBJ2-3|TRBV7-2
CASSPTGPPTDTQYF
>.|TRBJ2-5|TRBV7-3
CASSPGGLALPPETQYF
>.|TRBJ2-2|TRBV20-1
CSADREIDGELFF
>once|TRBJ2-7|TRBV28
CATLEGAGGPSSYEQYF
>.|TRBJ2-1|TRBV5-1
CASSLYPGATYNEQFF
>.|TRBJ1-4|TRBV6-6
CASSRVTNEKLFF
>once|TRBJ1-5|TRBV19
CASSIGGTNYQPQHF
>few|TRBJ2-1|TRBV12-3/TRBV12-4
CASSFNLDPDSYNEQFF
>few|TRBJ2-1|TRBV7-3
CASSSRGTSRGPYNEQFF
>once|TRBJ2-5|TRBV4-2
CASSQARGPNQETQYF